This T cell receptor beta chain appears in the sequencing data of a study of response to subunit inactivated influenza vaccine. TCRdb processed the RT-PCR reads anew with MiXCR; each CDR3 protein has one entry. Seen here are more than 500,000 distinct CDR3 sequences, about 10% observed once, and the top ten hold approximately 11%. Germline V gene lookup returns CDR1 MGHDK and CDR2 SYGVNS. This CDR3 contains 16 residues. Trimming removed 1 base at V and 1 base at J, with 10 bases between. The data were also submitted as part of a second study, on T cells expressing NK-cell markers. That study adds: In generating TCR beta cDNA, 5'RACE template switching with UMIs was used. An anti-gamma-delta TCR antibody restricted sorting to alpha-beta TCR T cells in several experiments. Of CD8+ T cells, roughly 1.0-8% belonged to dominant NKG2C+ clonotypes in five to seven donors.

The source of this sequence is a man between 45 and 60 years old who received an inactivated influenza vaccine. The V gene is TRBV25-1, the J gene TRBJ2-2; tentative D call: TRBD2 (5 bases). Sequenced material: PBMCs from blood, taken on the day of vaccination. CDR3 in DNA: TGTGCCAGCAGTGAATCTCAGGACTGGAACACCGGGGAGCTGTTTTTT. This codes for CASSESQDWNTGELFF.